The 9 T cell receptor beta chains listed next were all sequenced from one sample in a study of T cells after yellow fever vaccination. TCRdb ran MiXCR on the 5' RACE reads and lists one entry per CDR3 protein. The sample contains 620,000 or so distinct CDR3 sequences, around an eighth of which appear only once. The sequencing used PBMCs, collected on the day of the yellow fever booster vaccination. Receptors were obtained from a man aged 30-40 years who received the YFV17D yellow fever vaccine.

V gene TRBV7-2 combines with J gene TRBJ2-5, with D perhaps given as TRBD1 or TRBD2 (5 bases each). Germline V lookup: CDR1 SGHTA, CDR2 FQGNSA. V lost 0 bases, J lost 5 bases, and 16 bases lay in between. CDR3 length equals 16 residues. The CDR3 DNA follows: TGTGCCAGCAGCTTAGCAGGGACGGGAATACGGGAGACCCAGTACTTC. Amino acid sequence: CASSLAGTGIRETQYF.

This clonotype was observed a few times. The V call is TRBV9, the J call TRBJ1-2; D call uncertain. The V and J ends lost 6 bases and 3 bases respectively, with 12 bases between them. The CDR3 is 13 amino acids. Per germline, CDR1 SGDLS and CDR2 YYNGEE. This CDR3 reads CASNLGPYYGYTF. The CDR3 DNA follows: TGTGCCAGCAACCTTGGGCCGTACTATGGCTACACCTTC.

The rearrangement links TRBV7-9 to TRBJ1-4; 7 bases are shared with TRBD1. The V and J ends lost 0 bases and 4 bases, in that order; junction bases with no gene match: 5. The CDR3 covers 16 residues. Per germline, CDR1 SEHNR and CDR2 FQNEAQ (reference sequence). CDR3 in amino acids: CASSLAGTVVNEKLFF. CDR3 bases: TGTGCCAGCAGCTTAGCGGGGACAGTCGTTAATGAAAAACTGTTTTTT.

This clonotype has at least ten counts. CDR3 region: CASSLQGGKETQYF. DNA of the CDR3: TGCGCCAGCAGCTTACAGGGAGGGAAAGAGACCCAGTACTTC. The chain couples TRBV5-1 to TRBJ2-5; D might be TRBD2 (7 bases). The V end was cut by 2 bases, the J end by 3 bases, with 11 bases between. The CDR3 has 14 amino acids. Germline assignment: CDR1 SGHRS and CDR2 YFSETQ.

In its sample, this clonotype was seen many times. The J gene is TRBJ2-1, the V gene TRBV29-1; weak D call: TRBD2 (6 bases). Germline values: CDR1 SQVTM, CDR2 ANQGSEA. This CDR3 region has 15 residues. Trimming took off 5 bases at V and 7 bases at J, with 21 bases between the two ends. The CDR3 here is CSVSPRLAKGNEQFF. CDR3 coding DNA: TGCAGCGTTAGTCCTAGGCTAGCGAAGGGGAATGAGCAGTTCTTC.

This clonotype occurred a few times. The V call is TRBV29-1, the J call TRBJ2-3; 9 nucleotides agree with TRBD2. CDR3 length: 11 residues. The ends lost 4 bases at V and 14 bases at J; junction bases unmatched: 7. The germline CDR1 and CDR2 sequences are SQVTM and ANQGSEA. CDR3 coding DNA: TGCAGCGTTGCCCTAGCGGGAAGGATGTATTTT. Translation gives CSVALAGRMYF.

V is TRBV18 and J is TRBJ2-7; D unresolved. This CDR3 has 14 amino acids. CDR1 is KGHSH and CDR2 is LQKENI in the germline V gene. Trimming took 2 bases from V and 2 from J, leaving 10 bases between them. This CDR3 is CASSPGVTPYEQYF. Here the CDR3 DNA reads TGTGCCAGCTCACCAGGAGTTACCCCCTACGAGCAGTACTTC.

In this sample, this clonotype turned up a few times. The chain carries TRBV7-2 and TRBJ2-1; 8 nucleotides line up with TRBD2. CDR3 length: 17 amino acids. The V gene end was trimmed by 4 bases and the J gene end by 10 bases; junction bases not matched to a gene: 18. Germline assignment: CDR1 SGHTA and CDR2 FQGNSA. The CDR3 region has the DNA TGTGCCAGCAGCTCCTTGCGGGGGGTCTTGGGCCCGATCGAGCAGTTCTTC. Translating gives CASSSLRGVLGPIEQFF.

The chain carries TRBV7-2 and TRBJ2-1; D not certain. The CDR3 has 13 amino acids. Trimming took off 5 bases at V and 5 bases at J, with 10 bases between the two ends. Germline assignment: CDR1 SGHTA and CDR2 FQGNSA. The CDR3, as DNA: TGTGCCAGCAGCGCACGACGGGACAATGAGCAGTTCTTC. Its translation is CASSARRDNEQFF.